Each of the 32 T cell receptor beta chains below was sequenced from the same sample in a study of regulatory T cells in long-lasting Graves disease. Regarding time point: newly diagnosed GD, antithyroid drugs for less than 3 months. From RNA extracted from PBMCs, the TCR library was made. Arm-PCR of CDR3 regions and iRepertoire HTBI primers were used to build TCR beta libraries. TCRdb itself ran the multiplex PCR reads through MiXCR, one entry per CDR3 protein. The profile shows just over 600,000 distinct CDR3 sequences, 16% of them singletons. This same sample was also taken into another study, of T cells in Graves' hyperthyroidism and ophthalmopathy.

Sequences were derived from peripheral blood mononuclear cells (PBMCs), sampled at new diagnosis, from a patient treated with antithyroid drugs. These receptors all come from a woman between 25 and 40 years old with Graves disease.

This clonotype was recorded many times. The chain uses TRBV29-1 and TRBJ2-3; perhaps TRBD2 as D (6 bases). The CDR3 consists of 12 residues. Trimming stripped 6 bases from V and 11 bases from J, with 18 bases between. Per germline, CDR1 SQVTM and CDR2 ANQGSEA. The CDR3 DNA follows: TGCAGCGTAGCCGGACCCGGAGGGGTGCAGTATTTT. Protein: CSVAGPGGVQYF.

Many counts were recorded for this clonotype. The chain couples TRBV28 to TRBJ2-7; 9 bases agree with TRBD2. V was clipped by 6 bases and J by 4 bases; unmatched bases: 10. The CDR3 has 15 residues. Germline V gene sequence: CDR1 MDHEN, CDR2 SYDVKM. Here the CDR3 DNA reads TGTGCCAGCAGCCCGGTTCGGGCGGGAGGGTACGAGCAGTACTTC. Its protein product is CASSPVRAGGYEQYF.

This chain joins TRBV7-3 and TRBJ2-1, with 11 bases lining up with TRBD2. Germline V lookup: CDR1 SGHTA, CDR2 FQGTGA. Trimming took 5 bases from V and 5 from J; bases not matched to a gene: 5. The CDR3 is made up of 15 amino acids. CDR3 in amino acids: CASSQTSGNHNEQFF. For the CDR3, the DNA is TGTGCCAGCAGCCAGACTAGCGGGAACCACAATGAGCAGTTCTTC.

The sample holds many counts of this clonotype. CDR3 sequence (DNA): TGTGCCTGGAGTGTAATGGATAGACAGTTCTTC. Its translation is CAWSVMDRQFF. This chain links TRBV30 with TRBJ2-1; unclear D gene. The CDR3 is made up of 11 amino acids. Trimming shortened V by 0 bases and J by 13 bases, and 10 bases separated the two germline ends. The germline V gene has CDR1 GTSNPN and CDR2 SVGIG (reference sequence).

This clonotype was seen just once. A much larger clonotype is one base distant, so this may be a read error. The CDR3 spells CANAYTGGLLEQYF. In DNA, the CDR3 is TGTGCCAACGCATACACCGGGGGGCTTCTCGAGCAGTACTTC. The chain combines TRBV12-3 or TRBV12-4 with TRBJ2-7; weak D call: TRBD2 (7 bases). Between the trimmed V and J ends, which lost 10 bases and 6 bases, there was a span of 22 bases. The CDR3 length is 14 residues.

A few counts support this clonotype. The V and J genes are TRBV3-1 and TRBJ1-5; D is possibly TRBD1 (6 bases). The V and J ends lost 5 bases and 5 bases respectively, with 16 bases between them. Germline V gene sequence: CDR1 LGHDT, CDR2 YNNKEL (reference sequence). This CDR3 is 15 amino acids long. CDR3 region: CASSLTGSPYQPQHF. The CDR3 DNA is TGTGCCAGCAGCTTAACAGGGTCCCCTTATCAGCCCCAGCATTTT.

This clonotype occurred many times. The chain has TRBV6-2 or TRBV6-3 and TRBJ2-3; 14 positions agree with TRBD2. Trimming took 4 bases from V and 6 from J; bases not matched to a gene: 9. The CDR3 contains 17 residues. Germline V gene lookup returns CDR1 MNHEY and CDR2 SVGEGT. CDR3 sequence reads: CASSWKPGLAGEDTQYF. CDR3 coding DNA: TGTGCCAGCAGTTGGAAACCGGGACTAGCGGGAGAGGATACGCAGTATTTT.

This clonotype was seen more than once but under ten times. The V gene is TRBV20-1, the J gene TRBJ2-1; the D gene could be TRBD1 or TRBD2 (5 bases each). This CDR3 comprises 15 residues. The V end was cut by 5 bases, the J end by 0 bases, with 14 bases between. Per germline, CDR1 DFQATT and CDR2 SNEGSKA (reference sequence). As DNA, the CDR3 is TGCAGTGCTGGGTTGGGACGATCCTCCTACAATGAGCAGTTCTTC. This gives the protein CSAGLGRSSYNEQFF.

The chain links TRBV4-1 to TRBJ2-1; 7 bases match TRBD2. Per germline, CDR1 MGHRA and CDR2 YSYEKL. This CDR3 is 15 amino acids long. The trim removed 1 base at V and 15 bases at J, leaving 15 bases unmatched. The CDR3 here is CASSQAGEGRDQGFF. The CDR3 DNA reads as TGCGCCAGCAGCCAAGCGGGGGAAGGGAGGGACCAGGGGTTCTTC.

This clonotype was recorded many times. The V call is TRBV9, the J call TRBJ1-6; 7 bases match TRBD1. CDR1 is SGDLS, CDR2 YYNGEE, per germline. Germline trimming cut 4 bases from V and 10 bases from J; bases unmatched to any gene: 11. The CDR3 runs to 15 residues. CDR3 loop: CASSSMTGPESPLHF. The CDR3 bases are TGTGCCAGCAGCTCCATGACAGGGCCCGAATCACCCCTCCACTTT. Complete variable domain (other parts from reference TRBV9 and TRBJ1-6): DSGVTQTPKHLITATGQRVTLRCSPRSGDLSVYWYQQSLDQGLQFLIQYYNGEERAKGNILERFSAQQFPDLHSELNLSSLELGDSALYFCASSSMTGPESPLHFGNGTRLTVT.

This clonotype was detected ten times or more. The V call is TRBV5-1, the J call TRBJ1-1; 8 bases match TRBD1. J gave up 7 bases and V 4 bases, and 12 bases lay outside the gene matches. This CDR3 spans 15 amino acids. CDR1 is SGHRS and CDR2 is YFSETQ in the germline V gene. The CDR3 spells CASSPLNDRGNEAFF. The CDR3 DNA reads TGCGCCAGCAGCCCTTTGAACGACAGGGGTAATGAAGCTTTCTTT.

In this sample, this clonotype turned up many times. The rearrangement uses TRBV2 and TRBJ2-1; the D gene is possibly TRBD1 (5 bases). Germline CDR1 reads SNHLY; CDR2 reads FYNNEI. Between the trimmed V and J ends, which lost 6 bases and 5 bases, there was a span of 11 bases. The CDR3 contains 13 residues. The DNA of the CDR3 is TGTGCCAGCAGGAAACAGGACAACAATGAGCAGTTCTTC. Protein product: CASRKQDNNEQFF.

The V gene is TRBV18, the J gene TRBJ2-1; D is tentatively TRBD1 or TRBD2 (5 bases each). TRBJ2-5 matches the DNA end more closely, so the J call is doubtful. CDR1 KGHSH and CDR2 LQKENI come from the germline V gene. This CDR3 region has 17 residues. Here the CDR3 DNA reads TGTGCCAGCTCACCACCGATATATGCAGGGAGCGAGGAGACCCAGTACTTC. Translation: CASSPPIYAGSEETQYF.

This clonotype was seen at least ten times. The V and J genes are TRBV6-1 and TRBJ1-5; TRBD1 might be the D (5 bases). From germline, CDR1 is MNHNS and CDR2 SASEGT. Trimming shortened V by 5 bases and J by 1 base, and 12 bases separated the two germline ends. This CDR3 is 15 amino acids long. The DNA for the CDR3 is TGTGCCAGCAGTCAGATAAGGGGAAGCAATCAGCCCCAGCATTTT. Its translation: CASSQIRGSNQPQHF.

This clonotype was seen repeatedly, ten times or more. This chain uses TRBV3-1 with TRBJ2-1; TRBD2 matches 13 bases. V trimming: 7 bases; J trimming: 7 bases; junction bases outside the gene matches: 4. This CDR3 is built from 14 residues. Germline values: CDR1 LGHDT, CDR2 YNNKEL (reference sequence). The CDR3, as DNA: TGTGCCAGCACCCGGACTAGCGGGAGTAATGAGCAGTTCTTC. This encodes CASTRTSGSNEQFF.

This clonotype appeared many times. The CDR3: CASSLSGLVDARQYF. The CDR3 DNA is TGTGCCAGCAGTTTATCGGGCCTTGTCGATGCACGGCAGTACTTC. The chain has TRBV27 and TRBJ2-7, with D unresolved. Trimming stripped 0 bases from V and 9 bases from J, with 18 bases between. Germline values: CDR1 MNHEY, CDR2 SMNVEV (reference sequence). The CDR3 is made up of 15 amino acids.

Many counts were recorded for this clonotype. The chain links TRBV7-9 to TRBJ1-2, with 9 bases fitting TRBD1. The germline CDR1 and CDR2 sequences are SEHNR and FQNEAQ (reference sequence). Trimming cost V 5 bases and J 2 bases; bases outside gene matches: 6. This CDR3 has 15 residues. DNA for the CDR3: TGTGCCAGCAGCGTACAGGGGGCGCTGAACTATGGCTACACCTTC. Encoded protein: CASSVQGALNYGYTF.

This chain connects TRBV19 to TRBJ2-1; no clear D gene. This CDR3 region has 14 residues. The V end was cut by 5 bases, the J end by 9 bases, with 17 bases between. Per germline, CDR1 LNHDA and CDR2 SQIVND (reference sequence). This CDR3 is CASSFENIVGEQFF. The CDR3 bases are TGTGCCAGTAGTTTCGAAAACATCGTCGGTGAGCAGTTCTTC. Variable domain in full (rest from reference TRBV19 and TRBJ2-1): DGGITQSPKYLFRKEGQNVTLSCEQNLNHDAMYWYRQDPGQGLRLIYYSQIVNDFQKGDIAEGYSVSREKKESFPLTVTSAQKNPTAFYLCASSFENIVGEQFFGPGTRLTVL.

The chain employs TRBV10-3 and TRBJ2-1, with 12 nucleotides matching TRBD2. The CDR3 is 15 amino acids. Germline CDR1 ENHRY, CDR2 SYGVKD. V shed 6 bases and J 0 bases; nucleotides not matched to a gene: 0. The CDR3 region has the DNA TGTGCCATCAGGACTAGCGGGAGCTCCTACAATGAGCAGTTCTTC. Its protein product is CAIRTSGSSYNEQFF.

The chain recombines TRBV30 with TRBJ2-7, with D tentatively TRBD1 (6 bases). The ends were cut back, 3 bases at V and 6 bases at J, with 15 bases in the middle. The CDR3 runs to 13 residues. Germline-derived CDR1 and CDR2 are GTSNPN and SVGIG (reference sequence). CDR3 amino acids: CAWSTTLGAEQYF. The CDR3 nucleotides are TGTGCCTGGAGCACCACCTTGGGGGCCGAGCAGTACTTC.

This clonotype was picked up a small number of times. This clone may be a read error of a much larger clone one base away. The chain recombines TRBV2 with TRBJ1-1; D unresolved. The V and J ends lost 8 bases and 1 base respectively, with 17 bases between them. The germline gives CDR1 SNHLY, CDR2 FYNNEI. The CDR3 sequence is 15 residues long. CDR3 sequence reads: CASGPSGSTNTEAFF. In DNA form, the CDR3 reads TGTGCCAGCGGCCCCAGCGGTTCAACGAACACTGAAGCTTTCTTT.

The chain couples TRBV20-1 to TRBJ2-7, with TRBD1 identical over 7 bases. Per germline, CDR1 DFQATT and CDR2 SNEGSKA (reference sequence). Trimming removed 7 bases from V and 2 bases from J; junction bases left unmatched: 11. The CDR3 is 14 amino acids. CDR3 in DNA: TGCAGTGTTATGTCCGGGACAGAAACCTACGAGCAGTACTTC. Its translation: CSVMSGTETYEQYF.

In this sample, this clonotype turned up many times. The chain couples TRBV7-9 to TRBJ2-7; D uncertain. This CDR3 has 13 residues. Germline V gene lookup returns CDR1 SEHNR and CDR2 FQNEAQ (reference sequence). V was cut by 1 base and J by 5 bases, with 9 bases left in between. The CDR3, as DNA: TGTGCCAGCAGCTTAGTCGCTATCGACGAGCAGTACTTC. Translating it yields CASSLVAIDEQYF.

A note on this clonotype: A much larger clonotype is one base distant, so this may be a read error. The chain recombines TRBV11-2 with TRBJ1-1; D might be TRBD1 (6 bases). The V gene lost 1 base and the J gene lost 10 bases, with 16 bases spanning the gap. The CDR3 runs 14 residues. Germline V CDR1 and CDR2: SGHAT, FQNNGV. CDR3: CASSLVPGVSGAFF. The DNA of the CDR3 is TGTGCCAGCAGCTTAGTCCCAGGGGTTTCTGGAGCTTTCTTT.

The chain combines TRBV2 with TRBJ2-1, with 7 bases lining up with TRBD2. The J segment lost 7 bases and the V segment lost 4 bases, leaving 4 bases of the junction unmatched. The CDR3 covers 13 residues. From germline, CDR1 is SNHLY and CDR2 FYNNEI. CDR3 bases: TGTGCCAGCAGTGTGCGGACTAGGAATGAGCAGTTCTTC. Amino acid sequence: CASSVRTRNEQFF.

About this clonotype: Germline is not matched at one junction end, which may reflect a read error. The chain joins TRBV11-2 to TRBJ1-2, with 9 bases aligning to TRBD1. CDR1 and CDR2 from the germline V gene are SGHAT and FQNNGV. This CDR3 is built from 15 residues. CDR3 sequence reads: CASSPSGTGFSGYTF. CDR3 bases: TGCGCCAGCAGCCCCTCCGGGACAGGGTTTTCCGGCTACACCTTC.

This chain connects TRBV20-1 to TRBJ1-1; no firm D call. Germline assignment: CDR1 DFQATT and CDR2 SNEGSKA (reference sequence). The CDR3 is 15 residues long. Trimming shortened V by 3 bases and J by 1 base, and 15 bases separated the two germline ends. The CDR3 sequence: CSASTTDPRNTEAFF. CDR3 nucleotide sequence: TGCAGTGCTAGTACGACCGACCCAAGGAACACTGAAGCTTTCTTT.

A few counts support this clonotype. J is TRBJ2-7 and V is TRBV20-1, with 9 positions matching TRBD2. J gave up 5 bases and V 0 bases, and 8 bases lay outside the gene matches. The germline CDR1 and CDR2 sequences are DFQATT and SNEGSKA (reference sequence). The CDR3 contains 15 residues. CDR3 in DNA: TGCAGTGCTAGAGACTTGTCTAGCGGGAACGACGAGCAGTACTTC. Residues: CSARDLSSGNDEQYF.

This clonotype was seen many times. V gene TRBV28 combines with J gene TRBJ2-7; 9 positions match TRBD2. The CDR3 is 16 residues long. The germline V gene encodes CDR1 MDHEN and CDR2 SYDVKM. J gave up 0 bases and V 3 bases, and 6 bases lay outside the gene matches. The CDR3 here is CASSFTLAGLSYEQYF. As DNA, the CDR3 is TGTGCCAGCAGTTTCACCCTAGCGGGGCTCTCCTACGAGCAGTACTTC. Full variable domain (outside the CDR3, taken from reference TRBV28 and TRBJ2-7): DVKVTQSSRYLVKRTGEKVFLECVQDMDHENMFWYRQDPGLGLRLIYFSYDVKMKEKGDIPEGYSVSREKKERFSLILESASTNQTSMYLCASSFTLAGLSYEQYFGPGTRLTVT.

The V call is TRBV29-1, the J call TRBJ2-3, with TRBD2 as a possible D gene (5 bases). Between the trimmed V and J ends, which lost 5 bases and 6 bases, there was a span of 9 bases. This CDR3 contains 11 residues. Germline V CDR1 and CDR2: SQVTM, ANQGSEA. The CDR3 DNA follows: TGCAGCGTTATCCCGGGGGATACGCAGTATTTT. It encodes CSVIPGDTQYF.

This sequence joins TRBV7-3 and TRBJ2-3; D unresolved. Germline CDR1 and CDR2: SGHTA and FQGTGA. This CDR3 comprises 16 residues. The ends were cut back, 0 bases at V and 6 bases at J, with 16 bases in the middle. Here the CDR3 reads CASSLTMVLPGDTQYF. CDR3 nucleotides: TGTGCCAGCAGCTTAACGATGGTACTACCCGGGGATACGCAGTATTTT.

This clonotype has ten or more counts. The chain has TRBV12-3 or TRBV12-4 and TRBJ2-5; D perhaps matches TRBD2 (6 bases). V was clipped by 8 bases and J by 5 bases, with 15 bases between them. CDR3 length: 13 residues. The CDR3 spells CASRPGVSETQYF. DNA of the CDR3: TGTGCCAGCCGCCCGGGGGTCTCCGAGACCCAGTACTTC.